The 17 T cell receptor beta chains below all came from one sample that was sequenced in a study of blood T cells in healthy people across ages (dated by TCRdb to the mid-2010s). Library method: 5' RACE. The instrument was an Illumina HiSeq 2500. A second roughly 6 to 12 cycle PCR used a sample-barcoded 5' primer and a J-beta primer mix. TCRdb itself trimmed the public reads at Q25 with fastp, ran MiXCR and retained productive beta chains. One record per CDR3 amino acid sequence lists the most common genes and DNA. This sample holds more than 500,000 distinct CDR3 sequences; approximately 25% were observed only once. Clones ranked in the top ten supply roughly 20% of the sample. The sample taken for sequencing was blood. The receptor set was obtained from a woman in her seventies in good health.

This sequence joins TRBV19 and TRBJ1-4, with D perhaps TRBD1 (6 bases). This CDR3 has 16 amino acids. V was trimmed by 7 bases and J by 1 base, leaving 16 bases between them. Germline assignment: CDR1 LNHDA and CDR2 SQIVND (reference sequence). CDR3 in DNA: TGTGCCAGTACCACCCGGGGAGGGGGAACTAATGAAAAACTGTTTTTT. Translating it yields CASTTRGGGTNEKLFF.

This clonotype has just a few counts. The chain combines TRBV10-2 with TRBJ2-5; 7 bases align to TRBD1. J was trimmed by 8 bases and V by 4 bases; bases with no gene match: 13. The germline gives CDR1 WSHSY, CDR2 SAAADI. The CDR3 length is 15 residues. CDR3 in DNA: TGCGCCAGCAGTGTAACAGGGGTGGGGGTAAGAACCCAGTACTTC. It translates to CASSVTGVGVRTQYF.

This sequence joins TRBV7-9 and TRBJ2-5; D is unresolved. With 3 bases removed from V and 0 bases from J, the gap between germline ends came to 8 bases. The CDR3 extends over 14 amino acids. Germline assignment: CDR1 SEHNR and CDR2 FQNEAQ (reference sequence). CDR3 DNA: TGTGCCAGCAGCTTGACCGAGTACCAAGAGACCCAGTACTTC. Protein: CASSLTEYQETQYF.

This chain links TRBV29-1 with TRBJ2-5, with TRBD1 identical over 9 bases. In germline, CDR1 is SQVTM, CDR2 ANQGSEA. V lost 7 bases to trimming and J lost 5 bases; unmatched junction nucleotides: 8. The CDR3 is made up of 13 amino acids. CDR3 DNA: TGCAGCGCTCCGGGACAGGGTGGGGAGACCCAGTACTTC. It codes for CSAPGQGGETQYF.

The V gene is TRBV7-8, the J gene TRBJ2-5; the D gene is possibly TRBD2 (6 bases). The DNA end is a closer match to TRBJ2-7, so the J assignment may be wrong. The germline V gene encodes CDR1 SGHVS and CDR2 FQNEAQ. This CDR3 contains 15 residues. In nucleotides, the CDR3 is TGTGCCAGCAGCTTATTGGTAGCGGCCTCCTACGAGCAGTACTTC. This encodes CASSLLVAASYEQYF.

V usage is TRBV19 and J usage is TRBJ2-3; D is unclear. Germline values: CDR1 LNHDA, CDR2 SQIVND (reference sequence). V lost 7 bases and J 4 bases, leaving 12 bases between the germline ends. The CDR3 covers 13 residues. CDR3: CASKVQNADTQYF. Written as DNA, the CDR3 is TGTGCCAGTAAGGTCCAAAACGCAGATACGCAGTATTTT.

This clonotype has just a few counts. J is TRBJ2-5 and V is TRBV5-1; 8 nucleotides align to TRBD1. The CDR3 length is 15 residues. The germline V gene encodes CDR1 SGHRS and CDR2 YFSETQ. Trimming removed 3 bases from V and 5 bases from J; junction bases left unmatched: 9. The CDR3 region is CASSSGQGGGETQYF. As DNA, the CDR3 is TGCGCCAGCAGCTCTGGACAGGGCGGCGGGGAGACCCAGTACTTC.

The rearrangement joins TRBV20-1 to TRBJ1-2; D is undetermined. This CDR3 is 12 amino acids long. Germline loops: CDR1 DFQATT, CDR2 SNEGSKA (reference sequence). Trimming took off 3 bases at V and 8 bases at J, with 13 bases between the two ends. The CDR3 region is CSARGLPLGYTF. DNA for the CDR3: TGCAGTGCTAGGGGTCTTCCCCTGGGCTACACCTTC.

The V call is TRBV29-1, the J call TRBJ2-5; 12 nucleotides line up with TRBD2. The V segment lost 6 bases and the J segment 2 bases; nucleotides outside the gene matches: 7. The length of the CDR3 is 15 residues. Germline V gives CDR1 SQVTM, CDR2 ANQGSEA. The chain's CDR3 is CSVRTSGAPQETQYF. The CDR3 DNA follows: TGCAGCGTAAGGACTAGCGGGGCTCCACAAGAGACCCAGTACTTC.

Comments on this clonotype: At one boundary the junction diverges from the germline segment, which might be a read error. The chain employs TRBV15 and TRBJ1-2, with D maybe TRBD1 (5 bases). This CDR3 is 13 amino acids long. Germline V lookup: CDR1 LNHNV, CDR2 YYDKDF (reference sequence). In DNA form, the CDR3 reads TGTGCCACCAGCCGGGGCGGTAACTATGGCAACACCTTC. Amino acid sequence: CATSRGGNYGNTF. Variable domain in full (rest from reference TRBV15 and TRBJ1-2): DAMVIQNPRYQVTQFGKPVTLSCSQTLNHNVMYWYQQKSSQAPKLLFHYYDKDFNNEADTPDNFQSRRPNTSFCFLDIRSPGLGDTAMYLCATSRGGNYGNTFGSGTRLTVV.

This CDR3 reads CASSSRRGQSYEQYF. In nucleotides, the CDR3 is TGTGCCAGTAGTAGCCGGCGAGGACAGTCCTACGAGCAGTACTTC. The chain combines TRBV19 with TRBJ2-7, with D possibly TRBD1 on 6 matching bases. The CDR3 length is 15 residues. Germline CDR1 is LNHDA and CDR2 is SQIVND (reference sequence). V gave up 4 bases and J gave up 1 base, with 14 bases separating them.

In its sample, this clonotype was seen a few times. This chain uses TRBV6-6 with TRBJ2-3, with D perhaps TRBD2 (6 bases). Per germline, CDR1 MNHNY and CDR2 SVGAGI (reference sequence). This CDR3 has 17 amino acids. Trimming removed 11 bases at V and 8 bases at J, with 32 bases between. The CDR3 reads CAPSLGRQITPAGTQYF. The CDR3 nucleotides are TGTGCCCCCAGCCTAGGCCGCCAAATCACCCCAGCGGGTACGCAGTATTTT.

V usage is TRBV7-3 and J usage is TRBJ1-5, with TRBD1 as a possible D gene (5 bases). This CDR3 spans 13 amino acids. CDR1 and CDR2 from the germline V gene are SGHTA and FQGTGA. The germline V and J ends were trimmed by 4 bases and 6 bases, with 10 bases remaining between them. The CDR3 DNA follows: TGTGCCAGCAGCTCTCAGGGAGGTCAGCCCCAGCATTTT. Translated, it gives CASSSQGGQPQHF.

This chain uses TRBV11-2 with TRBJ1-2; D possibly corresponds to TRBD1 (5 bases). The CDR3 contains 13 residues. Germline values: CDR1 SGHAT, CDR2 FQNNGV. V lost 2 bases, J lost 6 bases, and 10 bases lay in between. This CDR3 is CASSLNPGDGYTF. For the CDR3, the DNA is TGTGCCAGCAGCTTAAATCCGGGGGATGGCTACACCTTC.

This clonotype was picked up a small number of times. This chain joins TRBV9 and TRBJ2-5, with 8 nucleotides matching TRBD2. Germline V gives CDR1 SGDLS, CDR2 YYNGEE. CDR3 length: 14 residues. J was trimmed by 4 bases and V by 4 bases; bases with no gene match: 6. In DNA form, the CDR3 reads TGTGCCAGCAGCCCGAGCAGCGGGGGAGAGACCCAGTACTTC. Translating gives CASSPSSGGETQYF.

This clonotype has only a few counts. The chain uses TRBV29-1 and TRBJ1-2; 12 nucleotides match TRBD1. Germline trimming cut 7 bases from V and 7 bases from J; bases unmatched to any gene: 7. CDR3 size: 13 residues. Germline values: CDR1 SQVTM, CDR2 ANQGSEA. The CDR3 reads CSAYGDRGLGYTF. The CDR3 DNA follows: TGCAGCGCCTACGGGGACAGGGGGCTTGGCTACACCTTC.

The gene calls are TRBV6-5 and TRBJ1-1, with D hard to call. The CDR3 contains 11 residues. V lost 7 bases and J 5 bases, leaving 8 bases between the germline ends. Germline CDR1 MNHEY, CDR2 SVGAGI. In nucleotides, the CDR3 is TGTGCCAGCACCCGGGGAACTGAAGCTTTCTTT. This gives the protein CASTRGTEAFF.